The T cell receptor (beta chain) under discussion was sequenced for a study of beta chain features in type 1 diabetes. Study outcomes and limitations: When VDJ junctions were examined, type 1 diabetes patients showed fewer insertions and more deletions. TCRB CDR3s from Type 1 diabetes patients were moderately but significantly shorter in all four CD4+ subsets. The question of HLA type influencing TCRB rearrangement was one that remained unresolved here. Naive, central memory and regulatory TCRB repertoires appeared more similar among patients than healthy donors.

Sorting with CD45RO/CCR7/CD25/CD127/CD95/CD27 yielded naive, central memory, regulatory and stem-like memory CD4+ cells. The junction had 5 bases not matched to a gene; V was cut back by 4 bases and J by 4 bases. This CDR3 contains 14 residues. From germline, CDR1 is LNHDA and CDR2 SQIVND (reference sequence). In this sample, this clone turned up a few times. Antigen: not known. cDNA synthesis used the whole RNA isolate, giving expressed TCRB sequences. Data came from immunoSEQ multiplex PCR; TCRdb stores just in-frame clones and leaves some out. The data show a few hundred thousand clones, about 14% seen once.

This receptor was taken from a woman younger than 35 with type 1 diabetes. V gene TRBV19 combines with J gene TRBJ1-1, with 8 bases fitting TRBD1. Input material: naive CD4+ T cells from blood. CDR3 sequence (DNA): TGTGCCAGTAGTACTGACAGGGGAGCCACTGAAGCTTTCTTT. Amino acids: CASSTDRGATEAFF.